Described below is a single T cell receptor beta chain sequence and its context. The sample comes from a study of blood T cell repertoires in COVID-19. About the study: Material from acute and convalescent COVID-19 was sourced from the United States, Italy and Spain. PBMCs, B-cell-depleted T cells, or T cells provided the cDNA or gDNA that made up the material.

Study processing details: Amplification with reference gene primers provided the estimates of nucleated cell counts. This table comes from immunoSEQ multiplex PCR, and its TCRdb copy is limited to in-frame clones, with some not included. That table gives V, J and clone size, and the DNA gave D and trimming. The top ten clones hold 5.7% of a sample with 260,000 or so clones, around 80% of them seen once. Sequencing input: peripheral blood. The receptor's source is an elderly man with acute or convalescent COVID-19.

The CDR3 loop reads CASSLGARGFFDEQYF. CDR3 nucleotide sequence: TGTGCCAGCAGCTTGGGAGCCAGGGGCTTTTTCGACGAGCAGTACTTC. The chain is built from TRBV7-2 and TRBJ2-7; tentatively, D is TRBD1 (6 bases). Looked up from germline, CDR1 is SGHTA and CDR2 is FQGNSA. The CDR3 contains 16 residues. Trimming took off 3 bases at V and 5 bases at J, with 20 bases between the two ends.